This entry concerns a single TCR beta chain. This receptor's antigen is unknown. Base qualities were left out, and no much larger clone turns up one base away. The donors were included in the validation cohort of 90 to 150 subjects, a group kept apart from the roughly 680-subject first cohort. The data were obtained in a study of cytomegalovirus exposure and HLA in healthy donors (dated by TCRdb to 2016 to 2017). For the wider study: According to a later analysis, one platform produced both the roughly 120 validation repertoires and the approximately 660 repertoires of the first cohort. The study aimed to test whether signatures of past pathogen exposure could be identified by cataloging public T cell receptors. Along with the approximately 670-subject first cohort, a separate validation cohort of 120 different subjects was used. High-throughput TCR immunosequencing, statistical association of individual TCRs with disease status, and machine learning were combined to predict cytomegalovirus infection status. What the authors observed across the whole study: The validation cohort had no HLA typing available for a later analysis, so co-occurrence within that cohort was assessed over all 120 or so repertoires. Subsequent analysis determined that TCRs grouped into clusters in the first cohort also showed a tendency toward co-occurrence across the roughly 120 validation repertoires, and approximately 94% of cluster scores exceeded 0. Cytomegalovirus status was reported to be diagnosed by the classifier with high specificity and sensitivity in both the original and validation cohorts. Most TCR sequences were seen in very few donors, while some public TCRs were found in many individuals. In the study, around 150 TCR beta chains were listed as associated with cytomegalovirus. A few of the identified cytomegalovirus-associated TCR beta chains were confirmed in vitro to be specific for cytomegalovirus antigens. It was suggested by the authors that the approach could potentially be generalized to other disease states and immunological phenotypes.

Libraries were built with the immunoSEQ multiplex PCR assay. In the source study's methods: To diagnose cytomegalovirus status from the catalog of TCR beta chain sequences, a statistical classification framework was built. Not all clones reach the TCRdb copy of this immuneACCESS table, which keeps in-frame sequences only. Checked studies attribute under half of the gap to unresolved V genes and leave the rest unexplained. That table supplies the V and J calls and clone size; D and trimming were determined from the DNA. This sample lists around 70,000 clones; about 90% were detected once. Together, the top ten hold about 3% of the sample. CDR1 and CDR2 (GTSNPN, SVGIG) derive from the germline V gene (reference sequence). The CDR3 numbers 16 residues from cysteine through phenylalanine. The read is trimmed to its CDR3 DNA, 48 bases read in frame from base 1. Trimming at the junction amounts to 3 bases on V and 3 bases on J, and the germline ends lie 18 bases apart.

The chain was built from TRBV30 and TRBJ1-5, with a weak D call of TRBD1 (6 bases match). The sample comprised PBMCs. The clonotype comes from a man between 18 and 35 years old in good health and CMV-seronegative. The CDR3 is CAWSQQFGQYNQPQHF. The nucleotide sequence reads TGTGCCTGGAGCCAACAATTCGGACAGTACAATCAGCCCCAGCATTTT.